This T cell receptor (beta chain) was observed in a study of T cells after yellow fever vaccination. Findings and caveats of the study: Although most clonotypes did not, a small share appeared in both CD4 and CD8 compartments. The secondary response was weaker but peaked faster, day 5 versus 15.

Only a few counts were recorded for this clonotype. As yet, its antigen is unknown. Researchers made TCR cDNA using 5'RACE template switching, and this step added a universal primer site and UMIs. TCRdb passed the 5' RACE reads through MiXCR, listing each CDR3 protein once. The table has around 180,000 distinct CDR3 sequences, 5.5% to 8% seen once. The CDR3 runs to 13 residues. V lost 4 bases to trimming and J lost 2 bases, with 8 bases between them. Germline-derived CDR1 and CDR2 are DFQATT and SNEGSKA (reference sequence). Sample: CD4+ T cells sorted from PBMCs, taken on the day of the first yellow fever vaccination. The source of this sequence is a man aged 18 to 30 who received the YFV17D yellow fever vaccine. The genes are TRBV20-1 and TRBJ1-4; D is perhaps TRBD1 (5 bases). The CDR3 loop is CSAIGATNEKLFF. The CDR3 DNA reads as TGCAGTGCTATCGGGGCGACTAATGAAAAACTGTTTTTT.